The present entry profiles one TCR beta chain with its context. This clonotype has just a few counts. Its binding antigen is unknown. An end of the junction does not agree with germline; a read error may underlie this. To demonstrate the VDJtools post-analysis software, the study profiled TCR beta repertoires from the peripheral blood of around 13 young patients with multiple sclerosis. The multiple sclerosis patients were children and adolescents ranging in age from about 6 to 17 years. CDR1 and CDR2 (ENHRY, SYGVKD) derive from the germline V gene. The CDR3 covers 16 residues, taking in both the cysteine and the phenylalanine. Solely the CDR3 DNA is kept, with 48 bases framed from the first base. The entry originates in a study of post-analysis software for immune sequencing data (dated by TCRdb to between 2014 and 2017). For the wider study: Recorded disease courses included relapsing-remitting, secondary progressive and progressive-relapsing multiple sclerosis, with some patients lacking subtype annotation. The multiple sclerosis patient repertoires were compared with more than 10 previously published healthy control repertoires from donors aged 6 to 25 years. A subset of samples was prepared in parallel using single-end sample barcoding, then pooled and co-amplified after Illumina adapter ligation.

Here is what the overall study found, with its caveats: The multiple sclerosis patient group was slightly younger than the control group. Multiple sclerosis patients had significantly lower normalized Chao1 diversity than controls, a result that suggests substantial peripheral T-cell clonal expansion. Strong co-clustering of samples prepared in the same batch was shown by direct clustering with F measure, prompting a batch-effect correction. Patients showed significantly higher frequencies than controls for 4 or 5 TRBV segments, among them TRBV5-6, TRBV5-1 and TRBV20-1.

Libraries were prepared through PCR. TCRdb records Illumina HiSeq 2500 as the sequencer. To reduce PCR and sequencing biases, unique molecular identifiers were incorporated into the TCR beta cDNA libraries. Per 1 to 10 million input T cells, approximately 500,000 cDNA molecules were obtained, such that each molecule approximated one T cell. Patient libraries were prepared and sequenced with the same protocol used for the earlier healthy control dataset. Samples belonging to the same batch were prepared together, multiplexed and sequenced on a shared HiSeq lane. In the source study's methods: MIGEC was used to process the raw barcoded reads, and molecular identifier groups with only a single read were discarded before consensus assembly and CDR3 extraction. Clonotype tables were post-analysed with VDJtools, and diversity was normalized by down-sampling all datasets to the smallest sample size. To correct batch-related cross-sample contamination, repertoire overlap clustering matched CDR3 amino acid sequences but not nucleotide sequences. TCRdb took the public reads, trimmed them with fastp at Q25, ran MiXCR for clone calling and kept in-frame beta chains. Each entry merges the rows of one CDR3 protein and shows their most common DNA and genes. The V and J calls and clone size come from TCRdb's table, not from the authors' own analysis. The sample table contains about 500,000 distinct CDR3 sequences; only one count was recorded for roughly 45% of them. The ten most abundant clones make up 9% to 13% of the sample.

The TCR comes from a girl between 10 and 17 years old with multiple sclerosis. This receptor chain uses TRBV10-3 and TRBJ2-1; TRBD2 is possibly the D segment (6 matching bases). Sequencing input: blood. In nucleotides, the sequence is TGTGCCATCAGTGAGTGGGACGGGAGCTCCCACAATGAGCAGTTCTTC. Translation gives CAISEWDGSSHNEQFF.